This TCR beta chain was captured in a study of immune characterization of retroperitoneal liposarcoma. The CDR3 sequence is 11 residues long. Per the germline V gene, CDR1 is MNHNS and CDR2 is SASEGT. V dropped 11 bases and J dropped 10 bases, with 15 bases sitting between them. TCRdb ran MiXCR on the PCR reads and lists one entry per CDR3 protein. The data contain more than 10,000 distinct CDR3 sequences, about 27% of them seen just once; the ten biggest clones take up roughly 8.5%. This clonotype has at least ten counts. This TCR was sampled from a male donor with retroperitoneal liposarcoma. Input material: tumor tissue. V is TRBV6-1 and J is TRBJ2-1, with D unclear. CDR3 amino acids: CAASHFYEQFF. The CDR3 DNA follows: TGTGCCGCCAGCCATTTCTACGAGCAGTTCTTC.